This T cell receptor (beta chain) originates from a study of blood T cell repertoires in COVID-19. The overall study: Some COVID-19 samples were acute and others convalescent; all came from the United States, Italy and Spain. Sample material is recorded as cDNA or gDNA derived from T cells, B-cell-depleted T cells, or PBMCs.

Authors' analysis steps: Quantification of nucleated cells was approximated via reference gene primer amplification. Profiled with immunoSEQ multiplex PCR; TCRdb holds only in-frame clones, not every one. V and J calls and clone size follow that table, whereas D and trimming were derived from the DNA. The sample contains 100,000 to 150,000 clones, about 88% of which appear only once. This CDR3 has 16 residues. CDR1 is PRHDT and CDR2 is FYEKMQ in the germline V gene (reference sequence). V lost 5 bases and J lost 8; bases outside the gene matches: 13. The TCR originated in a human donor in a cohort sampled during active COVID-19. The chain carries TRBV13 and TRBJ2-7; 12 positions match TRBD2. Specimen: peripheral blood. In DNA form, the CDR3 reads TGTGCCAGCAGCCTACTAGCGGGGGGAAACGGCGGAAAGCAGTACTTC. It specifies CASSLLAGGNGGKQYF.